This TCR beta chain derives from a study of shared clonotypes between healthy human individuals (dated by TCRdb to the early 2020s). Background for the entire study: Three men and a couple of women, aged 18 to 49 years, made up the cohort. The study deeply sequenced blood TCR repertoires of about 5 healthy adults to estimate repertoire size and the extent of clonotype sharing between individuals. Different laboratories and diverse techniques were used to prepare libraries and sequence TCR repertoires, to increase sequencing depth and limit assay-specific biases. Leukapheresis yielded between about 0.85 and 10 billion PBMCs per donor.

Results the study describes overall, beyond this receptor: Only blood was sampled, and tissue TCR repertoires likely differ from those in blood. The genetic and exposure-history diversity represented was limited by the small number of donors. Pairwise subsampling led to the expectation that sequencing depth would affect the degree of clonotype sharing among donors.

With regard to this clone: Its antigen is unknown. No qualities accompany the bases; no much larger clone lies one base away.

Using the deep immunoSEQ assay, TCR CDR3 regions were amplified from genomic DNA by multiplex PCR. Extracted genomic DNA from each cell subset was distributed evenly across all wells of several immunoSEQ 96-well plates, and each plate was treated as a replicate. For unsorted PBMC, around 0.3 ug genomic DNA, equal to 32,000 or so T cell genomes, was loaded into each replicate PCR. Ten immunoSEQ deep assay plates were used to sequence the unsorted PBMC genomic DNA. Purified libraries were measured with a Qubit 3.0 fluorometer, size-checked on a Bioanalyzer 2100, and measured again with the KAPA Library Quantification kit. Every immunoSEQ 96-well plate was sequenced on a dedicated single-read 150-cycle Illumina NextSeq 550 flow cell. Turning to the authors' computational methods: Because the immunoSEQ output held only junctional sequences and lacked quality scores, the filtering could not match the filtering applied to full-length reads. To assign V/J genes and CDR3, sequences were annotated against IMGT germline references using PyIR, a Python wrapper for IgBLAST v1.9. Reads with weak V/J assignments (E-value above 1e-6), missing CDR3, stop codons, out-of-frame junctions, or ambiguous translated residues were removed. V3J clonotypes were defined as sequences sharing the same inferred V gene, J gene, and CDR3 amino acid sequence. Percentage overlap between repertoires was computed as shared unique clonotypes divided by the size of the smaller repertoire. RTK rarefaction, the Chao1 estimator, and Recon v2.1 estimates of unobserved clonotypes were used to assess repertoire richness. Here the immuneACCESS table is served through TCRdb, limited to in-frame sequences with V and J called. Missing clones are a known gap in these copies; in checked studies unresolved V genes cover under half, and the rest lacks a known reason. Clone size and the V and J calls come from that table; the DNA yielded D and trimming. The sample table holds 90,000 to 100,000 clones, of which roughly 50% were seen once. Of the sample, roughly 15% is held by the ten largest clones.

The donors were healthy, HIV-negative adults who had no recently reported acute infections or vaccinations. All donors were Caucasian adults living in Nashville, Tennessee, USA. For unsorted samples, 84 million or so PBMCs were counted, and genomic DNA was extracted using the QIAamp DNA Blood Mini kit. After blood collection by leukapheresis, PBMCs were isolated using Ficoll-Histopaque density gradient centrifugation and then cryopreserved in the vapor phase of liquid nitrogen. The CDR3 holds 19 amino acids from the cysteine to the phenylalanine. This entry keeps only the CDR3 DNA: 57 bases, framed from base 1. Relative to germline, V is 2 bases shorter and J is 3 bases shorter, with 26 bases between their ends. CDR1 GTSNPN and CDR2 SVGIG are derived from the germline V gene (reference sequence).

Sequenced material: PBMCs. The sequence joins TRBV30 to TRBJ2-4; the D gene is possibly TRBD2, with 6 bases matching. The sequence derives from a middle-aged woman in good health. Some clones in this sample may be carry-over from other donors' samples. The CDR3 region: CAWSPLFGRKGLGKNIQYF. Here is the DNA: TGTGCCTGGAGTCCCCTCTTCGGGAGAAAGGGGTTAGGCAAAAACATTCAGTACTTC.